This entry lists 2 T cell receptor beta chains sequenced from one sample in a study of CD8+ T cells in alopecia areata. The sequencing template was cDNA reverse transcribed from extracted RNA. Profiled with immunoSEQ multiplex PCR; TCRdb holds only in-frame clones, not every one. The sample consists of some 150,000 clones, approximately 60% of them appearing once. What was sequenced was CD8+ T cells sorted from blood. These receptors were obtained from a human donor in good health.

The gene calls are TRBV6-5 and TRBJ2-3; D gene uncertain. V was shortened by 6 bases and J by 5 bases, with 12 bases between the two germline ends. This CDR3 has 13 residues. The germline CDR1 and CDR2 sequences are MNHEY and SVGAGI. The CDR3 region has the DNA TGTGCCAGCAGCCCTCTTTCTTTAGATACGCAGTATTTT. Encoded protein: CASSPLSLDTQYF.

The J gene is TRBJ2-3, the V gene TRBV6-6; unclear D gene. CDR3 length: 13 residues. The V gene's germline CDR1 is MNHNY and CDR2 SVGAGI (reference sequence). Trimming shortened V by 7 bases and J by 0 bases, and 8 bases separated the two germline ends. As DNA, the CDR3 is TGTGCCAGCATGGGCCCCAGCACAGATACGCAGTATTTT. This encodes CASMGPSTDTQYF.